Each of the 3 T cell receptor beta chains below was sequenced from the same sample in a study of Ad26.COV2.S vaccination and SARS-CoV-2 variants. Indicated treatment: some 20 received Ad26.COV2.S at low or high dose, single or two shots; 5 received placebo; per-sample allocation not given. Following the first vaccine or placebo injection, samples were taken on day 63. Repertoires were generated with immunoSEQ multiplex PCR, while TCRdb's copy carries only in-frame clones and drops some. The sample has about 400,000 clones, 83% seen once. Source: peripheral blood, taken in a trial of Ad26.COV2.S vaccine versus placebo. These receptors came from a person aged 18-65 years who received the Ad26.COV2.S COVID-19 vaccine or a placebo.

The chain has TRBV7-2 and TRBJ1-1; possible D gene TRBD1, 6 bases. Germline CDR1 and CDR2: SGHTA and FQGNSA. This CDR3 is 12 amino acids long. The V end lost 3 bases, the J end lost 11 bases, and 13 bases lay between the germline ends. CDR3 sequence (DNA): TGTGCCAGCAGCTTTACGACAGGCGGGGCTTTCTTT. The encoded protein is CASSFTTGGAFF.

This chain links TRBV4-2 with TRBJ2-5, with 12 positions matching TRBD1. Germline V CDR1 and CDR2: LGHNA, YNFKEQ. CDR3 length: 15 residues. V shed 4 bases, J shed 6 bases, and the junction held 6 bases outside the gene matches. The CDR3 loop is CASSLGTGGAKTQYF. DNA for the CDR3: TGTGCCAGCAGCCTCGGGACAGGGGGCGCAAAGACCCAGTACTTC.

This chain links TRBV7-2 with TRBJ1-1, with 8 bases lining up with TRBD1. The germline V gene has CDR1 SGHTA and CDR2 FQGNSA. This CDR3 has 15 amino acids. The V and J ends lost 5 bases and 5 bases, in that order; junction bases with no gene match: 10. CDR3 bases: TGTGCCAGCAGCCCCGGACAGGGAATGTGGACTGAAGCTTTCTTT. Its protein product is CASSPGQGMWTEAFF.